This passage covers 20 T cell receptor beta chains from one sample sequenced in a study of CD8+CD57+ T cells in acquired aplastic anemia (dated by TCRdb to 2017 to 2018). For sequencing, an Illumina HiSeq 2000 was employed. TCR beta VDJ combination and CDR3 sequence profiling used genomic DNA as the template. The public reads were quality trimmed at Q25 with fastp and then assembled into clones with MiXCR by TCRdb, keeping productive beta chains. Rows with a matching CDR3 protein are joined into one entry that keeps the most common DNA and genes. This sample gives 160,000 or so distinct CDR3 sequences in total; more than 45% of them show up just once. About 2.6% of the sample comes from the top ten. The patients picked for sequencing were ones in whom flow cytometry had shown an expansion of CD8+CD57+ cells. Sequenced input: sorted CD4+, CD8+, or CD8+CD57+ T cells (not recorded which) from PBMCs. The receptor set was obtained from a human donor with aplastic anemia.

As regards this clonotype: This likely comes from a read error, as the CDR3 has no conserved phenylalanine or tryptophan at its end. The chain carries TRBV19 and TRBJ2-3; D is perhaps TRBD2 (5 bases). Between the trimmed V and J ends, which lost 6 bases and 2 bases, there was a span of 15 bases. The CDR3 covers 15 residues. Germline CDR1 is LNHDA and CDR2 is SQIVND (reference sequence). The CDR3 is CASSTGLIVTDTQYL. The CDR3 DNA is TGTGCCAGTAGCACCGGACTGATAGTCACAGATACGCAGTATTTA.

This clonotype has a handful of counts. CDR3 coding DNA: TGTGCCAGCACTCCTAGATTCCTAGCGGGAGGGTACAATGAGCAGTTCTTC. Translated: CASTPRFLAGGYNEQFF. The rearrangement uses TRBV28 and TRBJ2-1; TRBD2 aligns across 12 bases. Germline V lookup: CDR1 MDHEN, CDR2 SYDVKM. Unmatched junction bases numbered 11, after V lost 7 bases and J lost 4 bases. This CDR3 comprises 17 residues.

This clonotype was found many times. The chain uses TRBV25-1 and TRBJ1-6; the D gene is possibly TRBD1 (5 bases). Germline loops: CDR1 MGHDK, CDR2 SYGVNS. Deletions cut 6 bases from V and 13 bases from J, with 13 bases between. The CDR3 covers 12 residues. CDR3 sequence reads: CASRDGGTPLHF. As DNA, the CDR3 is TGTGCCAGCAGGGACGGAGGGACGCCCCTCCACTTT.

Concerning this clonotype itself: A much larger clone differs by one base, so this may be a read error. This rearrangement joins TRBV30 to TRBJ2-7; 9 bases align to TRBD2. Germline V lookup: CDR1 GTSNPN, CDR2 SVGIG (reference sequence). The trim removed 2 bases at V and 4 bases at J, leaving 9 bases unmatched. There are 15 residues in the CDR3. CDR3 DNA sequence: TGTGCCTGGAGTATTAGCGGGAGTCCGGTGTACGAGCAGTACTTC. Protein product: CAWSISGSPVYEQYF.

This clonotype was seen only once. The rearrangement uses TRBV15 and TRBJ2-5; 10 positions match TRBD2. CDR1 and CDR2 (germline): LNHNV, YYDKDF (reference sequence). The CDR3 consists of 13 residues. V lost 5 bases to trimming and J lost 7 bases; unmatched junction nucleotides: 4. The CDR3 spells CATSGRLAGTQYF. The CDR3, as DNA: TGTGCCACCAGCGGCCGACTAGCGGGGACCCAGTACTTC.

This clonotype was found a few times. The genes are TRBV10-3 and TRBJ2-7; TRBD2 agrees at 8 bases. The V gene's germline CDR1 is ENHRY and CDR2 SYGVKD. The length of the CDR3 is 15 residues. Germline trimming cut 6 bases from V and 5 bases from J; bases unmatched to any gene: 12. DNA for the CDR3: TGTGCCATCAGGTCGGTAGCGGGGCCGAAGAACGAGCAGTACTTC. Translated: CAIRSVAGPKNEQYF.

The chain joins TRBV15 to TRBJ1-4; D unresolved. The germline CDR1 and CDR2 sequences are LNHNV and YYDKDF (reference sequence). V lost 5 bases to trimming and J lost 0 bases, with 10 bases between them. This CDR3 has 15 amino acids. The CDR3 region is CATSSSGATNEKLFF. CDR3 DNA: TGTGCCACCAGCTCCTCCGGTGCAACTAATGAAAAACTGTTTTTT.

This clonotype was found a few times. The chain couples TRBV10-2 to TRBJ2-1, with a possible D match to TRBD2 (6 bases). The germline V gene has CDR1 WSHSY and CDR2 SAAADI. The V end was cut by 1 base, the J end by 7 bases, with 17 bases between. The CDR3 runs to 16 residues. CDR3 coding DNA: TGCGCCAGCAGTGAGTGGGCGGGGTCCTCATGGAATGAGCAGTTCTTC. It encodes CASSEWAGSSWNEQFF.

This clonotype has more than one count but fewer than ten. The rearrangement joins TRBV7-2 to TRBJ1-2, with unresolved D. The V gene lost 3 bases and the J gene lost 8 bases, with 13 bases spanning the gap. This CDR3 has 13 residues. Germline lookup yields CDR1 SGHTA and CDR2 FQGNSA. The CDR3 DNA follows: TGTGCCAGCAGCTTGGCAGGTATCGGAGGCTACACCTTC. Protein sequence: CASSLAGIGGYTF.

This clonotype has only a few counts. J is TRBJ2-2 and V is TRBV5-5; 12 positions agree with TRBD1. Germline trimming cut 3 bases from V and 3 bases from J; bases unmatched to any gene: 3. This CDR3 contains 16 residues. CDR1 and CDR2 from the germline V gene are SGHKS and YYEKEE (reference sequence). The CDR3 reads CASSWGQGAHTGELFF. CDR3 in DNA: TGTGCCAGCAGCTGGGGACAGGGGGCACACACCGGGGAGCTGTTTTTT.

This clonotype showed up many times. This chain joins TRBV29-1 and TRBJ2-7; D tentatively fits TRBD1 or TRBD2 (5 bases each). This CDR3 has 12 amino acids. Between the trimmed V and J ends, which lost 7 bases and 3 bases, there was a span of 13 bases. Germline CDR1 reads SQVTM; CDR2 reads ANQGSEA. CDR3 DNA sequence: TGCAGCGCTGAGGGTCAGGGCTACGAGCAGTACTTC. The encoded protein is CSAEGQGYEQYF.

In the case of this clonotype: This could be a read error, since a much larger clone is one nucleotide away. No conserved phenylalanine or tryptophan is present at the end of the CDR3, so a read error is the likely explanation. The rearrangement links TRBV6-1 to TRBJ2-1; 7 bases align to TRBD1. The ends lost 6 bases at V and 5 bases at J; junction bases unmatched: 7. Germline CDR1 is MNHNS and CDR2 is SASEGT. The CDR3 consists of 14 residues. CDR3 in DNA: TGTGCCAGCAGCCCCGGACAGGAAGACAATGAGCAGTTCTTA. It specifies CASSPGQEDNEQFL.

The CDR3 DNA follows: TGTGCCATCAGTGGGGGGCCTAGCGGGAACTGGGGAAGAGAGCAGTTCTTC. Translating gives CAISGGPSGNWGREQFF. V and J are TRBV10-3 and TRBJ2-1; 9 bases match TRBD2. Germline CDR1 and CDR2: ENHRY and SYGVKD. CDR3 length: 17 amino acids. After removal of 4 bases from V and 10 bases from J, the junction contained 17 bases not matched to a gene.

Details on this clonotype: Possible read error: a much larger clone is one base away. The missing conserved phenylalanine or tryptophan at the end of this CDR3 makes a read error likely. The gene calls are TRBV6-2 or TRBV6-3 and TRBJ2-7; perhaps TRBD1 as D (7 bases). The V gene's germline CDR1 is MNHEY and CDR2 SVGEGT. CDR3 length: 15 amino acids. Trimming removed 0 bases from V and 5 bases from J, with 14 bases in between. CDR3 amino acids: CASSYSSGRGDEQYL. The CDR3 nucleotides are TGTGCCAGCAGTTACTCTTCGGGCAGGGGGGACGAGCAGTACTTG.

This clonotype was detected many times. The CDR3 reads CASSSLSTDTQYF. DNA of the CDR3: TGTGCCAGCAGCTCCCTCAGCACAGATACGCAGTATTTT. The V gene is TRBV7-2, the J gene TRBJ2-3; D gene ambiguous. CDR3 length equals 13 residues. The ends were cut back, 4 bases at V and 0 bases at J, with 5 bases in the middle. In germline, CDR1 is SGHTA, CDR2 FQGNSA.

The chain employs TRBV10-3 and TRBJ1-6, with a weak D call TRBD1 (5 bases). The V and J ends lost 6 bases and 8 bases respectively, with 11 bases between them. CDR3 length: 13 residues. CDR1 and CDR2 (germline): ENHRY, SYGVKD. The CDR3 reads CAIRGPLDSPLHF. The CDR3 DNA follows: TGTGCCATCAGGGGACCCCTGGATTCACCCCTCCACTTT.

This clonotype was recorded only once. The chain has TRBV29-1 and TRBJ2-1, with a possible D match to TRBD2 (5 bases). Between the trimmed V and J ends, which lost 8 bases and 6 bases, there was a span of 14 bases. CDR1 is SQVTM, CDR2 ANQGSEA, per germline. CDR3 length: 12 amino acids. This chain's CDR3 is CSLSRSGNEQFF. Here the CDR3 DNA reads TGCAGCCTTTCCCGGAGCGGCAATGAGCAGTTCTTC.

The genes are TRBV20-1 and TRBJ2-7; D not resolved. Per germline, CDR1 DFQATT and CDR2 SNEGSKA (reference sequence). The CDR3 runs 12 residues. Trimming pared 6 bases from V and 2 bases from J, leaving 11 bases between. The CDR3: CSAPSGTYEQYF. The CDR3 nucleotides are TGCAGTGCCCCCTCTGGGACCTACGAGCAGTACTTC.

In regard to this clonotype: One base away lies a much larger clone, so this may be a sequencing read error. In DNA form, the CDR3 reads TGCGCCAGCACCTTAGGGCTCTCCTACAATGAGCGGTTCTTC. Protein sequence: CASTLGLSYNERFF. This rearrangement joins TRBV4-1 to TRBJ2-1, with D unresolved. The CDR3 sequence is 14 residues long. CDR1 and CDR2 from the germline V gene are MGHRA and YSYEKL.

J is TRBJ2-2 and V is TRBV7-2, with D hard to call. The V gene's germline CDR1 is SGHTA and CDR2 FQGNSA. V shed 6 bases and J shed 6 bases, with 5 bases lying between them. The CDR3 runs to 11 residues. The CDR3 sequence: CASRYSGELFF. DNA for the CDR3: TGTGCCAGCAGGTATTCCGGGGAGCTGTTTTTT.